This TCR beta chain was recovered during a study of blood T cell repertoires in COVID-19. Looked up from germline, CDR1 is SGHTA and CDR2 is FQGNSA. This CDR3 comprises 14 residues. Trimming shortened V by 4 bases and J by 3 bases, and 13 bases separated the two germline ends. Generated by immunoSEQ multiplex PCR, the TCRdb table keeps only in-frame clones and is missing some. The table lists roughly 230,000 clones, 90% of them singletons. Sequenced material: peripheral blood. This chain joins TRBV7-2 and TRBJ2-7; D possibly corresponds to TRBD2 (6 bases). The source is a woman in her sixties with COVID-19, enrolled during active disease. CDR3 sequence reads: CASSSGLTFYEQYF. In DNA, the CDR3 is TGTGCCAGCAGCTCCGGACTAACCTTCTACGAGCAGTACTTC.